A selection of T cell receptor beta chains follows, all from one sample in a study of naive and memory T cell subsets. TCRdb passed the UMI-ligation and nested PCR reads through MiXCR, listing each CDR3 protein once. The table shows about 140,000 distinct CDR3 sequences, with approximately 20% occurring only once. The sample taken for sequencing was naive CD8+ T cells from blood. The receptors were sampled from a human donor in good health. Both conserved end residues are part of each CDR3. A D gene is named only where the DNA matches it firmly. Clone sizes are given selectively: once, few, many, or a class where the clone is expanded.

CDR3nt: TGTGCCAGCAGTTTTGGGGGAGACACTGAAGCTTTCTTT
CDR3aa: CASSFGGDTEAFF
d_gene: .
j_gene: TRBJ1-1
v_gene: TRBV12-3/TRBV12-4
abundance: .

CDR3nt: TGTGCCAGCAGTTTCCTGCTTGAGCAGTTCTTC
CDR3aa: CASSFLLEQFF
d_gene: .
j_gene: TRBJ2-1
v_gene: TRBV6-5
abundance: .

CDR3nt: TGTGCCAGCAGTTTAATAGGGGAGACTAATGAAAAACTGTTTTTT
CDR3aa: CASSLIGETNEKLFF
d_gene: .
j_gene: TRBJ1-4
v_gene: TRBV28
abundance: few

CDR3nt: TGTGCCAGCAGTCCTGGACTAGCGGGAGGTCTAGATACGCAGTATTTT
CDR3aa: CASSPGLAGGLDTQYF
d_gene: TRBD2
j_gene: TRBJ2-3
v_gene: TRBV28
abundance: few

CDR3nt: TGTGCCAGCAGCTTGGATTTCGGGACAGGGGGATTGGACTATGGCTACACCTTC
CDR3aa: CASSLDFGTGGLDYGYTF
d_gene: TRBD1
j_gene: TRBJ1-2
v_gene: TRBV5-4
abundance: .

CDR3nt: TGTGCCAGCAGTTTATTGCTAGCGGGAGGGCCTTCCACAGATACGCAGTATTTT
CDR3aa: CASSLLLAGGPSTDTQYF
d_gene: TRBD2
j_gene: TRBJ2-3
v_gene: TRBV27
abundance: .

CDR3nt: TGTGCCAGCAGCTCAGAGGGGGCCCGGCAGCCCCAGCATTTT
CDR3aa: CASSSEGARQPQHF
d_gene: TRBD1
j_gene: TRBJ1-5
v_gene: TRBV7-9
abundance: .

CDR3nt: TGTGCCAGCAGCTTAGTGGACACTAATCAGCCCCAGCATTTT
CDR3aa: CASSLVDTNQPQHF
d_gene: .
j_gene: TRBJ1-5
v_gene: TRBV7-9
abundance: .

CDR3nt: TGCGCCAGCAGTGAGCCGACAACAGGGGGCGAGGTCTATGAGCAGTTCTTC
CDR3aa: CASSEPTTGGEVYEQFF
d_gene: TRBD1
j_gene: TRBJ2-1
v_gene: TRBV10-2
abundance: few

CDR3nt: TGTGCCAGCAGCAGCAAAGAGCAGTACTTC
CDR3aa: CASSSKEQYF
d_gene: .
j_gene: TRBJ2-7
v_gene: TRBV6-2/TRBV6-3
abundance: .

CDR3nt: TGCGCCAGCAGCCAAGACGAGGGGTTCTACGAGCAGTACTTC
CDR3aa: CASSQDEGFYEQYF
d_gene: .
j_gene: TRBJ2-7
v_gene: TRBV4-3
abundance: few

CDR3nt: TGCGCCAGCAGCTTGGGGACGGTATATGGCTACACCTTC
CDR3aa: CASSLGTVYGYTF
d_gene: .
j_gene: TRBJ1-2
v_gene: TRBV5-1
abundance: few

CDR3nt: TGTGCCAGCAGCCCAAAGAGGCAGACGAACACCGGGGAGCTGTTTTTT
CDR3aa: CASSPKRQTNTGELFF
d_gene: .
j_gene: TRBJ2-2
v_gene: TRBV4-2
abundance: few

CDR3nt: TGCAGCGCCGAAAGCGGGAGTAAGAATGAGCAGTTCTTC
CDR3aa: CSAESGSKNEQFF
d_gene: TRBD2
j_gene: TRBJ2-1
v_gene: TRBV29-1
abundance: few

CDR3nt: TGTGCCAGCAGCTTAGGAGTGGCCCCGGCAGATACGCAGTATTTT
CDR3aa: CASSLGVAPADTQYF
d_gene: .
j_gene: TRBJ2-3
v_gene: TRBV11-2
abundance: .

CDR3nt: TGTGCCAGCATTCGGGCAGGGTACTCGGATGAGCAGTTCTTC
CDR3aa: CASIRAGYSDEQFF
d_gene: .
j_gene: TRBJ2-1
v_gene: TRBV12-3/TRBV12-4
abundance: few

CDR3nt: TGTGCCAGCAGTTACGGGACCGGAACTGAAGCTTTCTTT
CDR3aa: CASSYGTGTEAFF
d_gene: .
j_gene: TRBJ1-1
v_gene: TRBV6-5
abundance: many

CDR3nt: TGTGCCAGCAGCTTAGCCGAGGAGCAGTTCTTC
CDR3aa: CASSLAEEQFF
d_gene: .
j_gene: TRBJ2-1
v_gene: TRBV11-2
abundance: few

CDR3nt: TGTGCCAGCAGTTACGAGTCCCCGGGCTATGGCTACACCTTC
CDR3aa: CASSYESPGYGYTF
d_gene: .
j_gene: TRBJ1-2
v_gene: TRBV6-2/TRBV6-3
abundance: .

CDR3nt: TGTGCCAGCAGTTCCGGCAACGAAGAGACCCAGTACTTC
CDR3aa: CASSSGNEETQYF
d_gene: .
j_gene: TRBJ2-5
v_gene: TRBV12-3/TRBV12-4
abundance: .

CDR3nt: TGCGCCAGCAGCCAAGATCGGACAGGGGGGCACGAGCAGTACTTC
CDR3aa: CASSQDRTGGHEQYF
d_gene: TRBD1
j_gene: TRBJ2-7
v_gene: TRBV4-3
abundance: .

CDR3nt: TGCGCCAGCAGCCAAGATCGATCGGGGGCGAACCGCTATGGCTACACCTTC
CDR3aa: CASSQDRSGANRYGYTF
d_gene: .
j_gene: TRBJ1-2
v_gene: TRBV4-3
abundance: .

CDR3nt: TGTGCCAGCAGCTCACCGGGACAAGCCTACAATGAGCAGTTCTTC
CDR3aa: CASSSPGQAYNEQFF
d_gene: .
j_gene: TRBJ2-1
v_gene: TRBV7-9
abundance: .

CDR3nt: TGTGCCAGCAGCTTTTCATCCCGGGCGAGCTCCTACGAGCAGTACTTC
CDR3aa: CASSFSSRASSYEQYF
d_gene: .
j_gene: TRBJ2-7
v_gene: TRBV7-9
abundance: .

CDR3nt: TGTGCCAGTAGAGGGACAGGGTCCTACAATGAGCAGTTCTTC
CDR3aa: CASRGTGSYNEQFF
d_gene: TRBD1
j_gene: TRBJ2-1
v_gene: TRBV19
abundance: .

CDR3nt: TGCAGTGCTAGAGATCGGACAGGGGGGACCGGGGAGCTGTTTTTT
CDR3aa: CSARDRTGGTGELFF
d_gene: TRBD1
j_gene: TRBJ2-2
v_gene: TRBV20-1
abundance: .

CDR3nt: TGCGCCAGCAGCCAAAAAATCGGGGATTTTAGCAATCAGCCCCAGCATTTT
CDR3aa: CASSQKIGDFSNQPQHF
d_gene: .
j_gene: TRBJ1-5
v_gene: TRBV4-3
abundance: few

CDR3nt: TGTGCCAGCAGTTTAGAGGGGGTCTACAATCAGCCCCAGCATTTT
CDR3aa: CASSLEGVYNQPQHF
d_gene: .
j_gene: TRBJ1-5
v_gene: TRBV28
abundance: .

CDR3nt: TGCAGTGCTAGCCCGGCAGGGGGTGGGACCCAAGAGACCCAGTACTTC
CDR3aa: CSASPAGGGTQETQYF
d_gene: TRBD1
j_gene: TRBJ2-5
v_gene: TRBV20-1
abundance: few

CDR3nt: TGTGCCAGCAGTCAACCCGGTCCTATTGCGGCAGAAGAGACCCAGTACTTC
CDR3aa: CASSQPGPIAAEETQYF
d_gene: .
j_gene: TRBJ2-5
v_gene: TRBV28
abundance: few

CDR3nt: TGTGCCAGCAGCTCGAAACAGGGGTTCGAGCAGTACTTC
CDR3aa: CASSSKQGFEQYF
d_gene: TRBD1
j_gene: TRBJ2-7
v_gene: TRBV7-3
abundance: many

CDR3nt: TGTGCCAGCAGCTTGGACCCCGGCCTCTACGAGCAGTACTTC
CDR3aa: CASSLDPGLYEQYF
d_gene: .
j_gene: TRBJ2-7
v_gene: TRBV5-8
abundance: .